These 17 T cell receptor beta chains were all obtained from the same sample, sequenced in a study of neurological immune-mediated disorders. One entry per CDR3 protein, called by TCRdb with MiXCR from the 5' RACE reads. The data show tens of thousands of distinct CDR3 sequences, about 6% seen once. The source material was CD4+ T cells from blood. The receptors stem from a middle-aged woman in good health.

This clonotype appeared many times. This chain uses TRBV7-2 with TRBJ2-2; D remains ambiguous. Germline V gene data show CDR1 as SGHTA and CDR2 as FQGNSA. V was pared by 8 bases and J by 1 base, with 2 bases between. CDR3 length: 11 amino acids. The CDR3 sequence: CASGNTGELFF. In DNA form, the CDR3 reads TGTGCCAGCGGGAACACCGGGGAGCTGTTTTTT.

In its sample, this clonotype was seen many times. J is TRBJ2-1 and V is TRBV5-1, with D possibly matching TRBD2 (6 bases). Trimming took 0 bases from V and 7 from J, leaving 11 bases between them. The CDR3 has 14 residues. Germline CDR1 reads SGHRS; CDR2 reads YFSETQ. CDR3 DNA sequence: TGCGCCAGCAGCTTGGGGGACTTGGGGAATGAGCAGTTCTTC. Translation: CASSLGDLGNEQFF.

The sample holds many counts of this clonotype. This chain joins TRBV20-1 and TRBJ2-3; 8 nucleotides line up with TRBD2. The CDR3 runs 17 residues. Germline V lookup: CDR1 DFQATT, CDR2 SNEGSKA (reference sequence). After removal of 4 bases from V and 0 bases from J, the junction contained 12 bases not matched to a gene. The CDR3 region has the DNA TGCAGTGCTAAGAAAGCGGGAGCCATGAGAAGCACAGATACGCAGTATTTT. Encoded protein: CSAKKAGAMRSTDTQYF.

In its sample, this clonotype is medium-sized. This rearrangement joins TRBV14 to TRBJ1-5, with D maybe TRBD1 (6 bases). The germline V gene has CDR1 SGHDN and CDR2 FVKESK. With 3 bases removed from V and 7 bases from J, the gap between germline ends came to 10 bases. The CDR3 consists of 13 residues. CDR3 nucleotide sequence: TGTGCCAGCAGCCAGACGGGGGGCCAGCCCCAGCATTTT. Protein sequence: CASSQTGGQPQHF. The full variable domain, rest sourced from reference TRBV14 and TRBJ1-5, is EAGVTQFPSHSVIEKGQTVTLRCDPISGHDNLYWYRRVMGKEIKFLLHFVKESKQDESGMPNNRFLAERTGGTYSTLKVQPAELEDSGVYFCASSQTGGQPQHFGDGTRLSIL.

The sample holds many counts of this clonotype. The chain joins TRBV24-1 to TRBJ2-3, with 7 bases that match TRBD2. The V gene end was trimmed by 5 bases and the J gene end by 7 bases; junction bases not matched to a gene: 8. The CDR3 totals 14 residues. Per the germline V gene, CDR1 is KGHDR and CDR2 is SFDVKD. CDR3 residues: CATSAGGGPYTQYF. CDR3 DNA: TGTGCCACCAGTGCTGGGGGAGGGCCATATACGCAGTATTTT.

In this sample, this clonotype turned up a few times. The V gene is TRBV18, the J gene TRBJ1-1, with D possibly matching TRBD1 (5 bases). Germline V CDR1 and CDR2: KGHSH, LQKENI. This CDR3 is 14 amino acids long. V lost 5 bases and J 1 base, leaving 11 bases between the germline ends. DNA for the CDR3: TGTGCCAGCTCATGGGGGACGGGGAACACTGAAGCTTTCTTT. Its translation is CASSWGTGNTEAFF.

In its sample, this clonotype was seen many times. The V and J genes are TRBV27 and TRBJ2-4; maybe TRBD2 (5 bases). The CDR3 length is 11 residues. The V gene's germline CDR1 is MNHEY and CDR2 SMNVEV (reference sequence). Trimming shortened V by 8 bases and J by 6 bases, and 8 bases separated the two germline ends. The CDR3 sequence is CASRGRNIQYF. For the CDR3, the DNA is TGTGCCAGCCGAGGGAGAAACATTCAGTACTTC.

In its sample, this clonotype was seen many times. The rearrangement links TRBV29-1 to TRBJ2-1; the match to TRBD1 covers 8 bases. Trimming removed 8 bases from V and 10 bases from J; junction bases left unmatched: 7. This CDR3 region has 11 residues. Germline V gene sequence: CDR1 SQVTM, CDR2 ANQGSEA. CDR3 coding DNA: TGCAGCCTGACCAGGGGGCAGGAGCAGTTCTTC. It encodes CSLTRGQEQFF.

This clonotype was observed many times. The chain links TRBV4-3 to TRBJ1-3; D not certain. This CDR3 has 15 amino acids. Trimming removed 0 bases from V and 2 bases from J, with 8 bases in between. Germline CDR1 LGHNA, CDR2 YSLEER. The CDR3 sequence: CASSQDLGAGNTIYF. CDR3 nucleotide sequence: TGCGCCAGCAGCCAAGACCTCGGGGCTGGAAACACCATATATTTT.

This clonotype was detected many times. The chain couples TRBV6-5 to TRBJ2-7, with TRBD2 matching over 9 bases. Losses at the gene ends were 6 bases for V and 7 bases for J; bases not matched to a gene: 7. The CDR3 is 13 residues long. The V gene's germline CDR1 is MNHEY and CDR2 SVGAGI. The CDR3 loop is CASREGLAGEQYF. The CDR3 DNA reads TGTGCCAGCAGGGAGGGACTAGCAGGGGAGCAGTACTTC.

This clonotype was seen many times. The V and J genes are TRBV27 and TRBJ2-1, with TRBD2 matching 9 bases. Germline CDR1 MNHEY, CDR2 SMNVEV (reference sequence). The V segment lost 7 bases and the J segment 5 bases; nucleotides outside the gene matches: 15. This CDR3 is built from 17 residues. The CDR3 sequence: CASNQHGASGTNNEQFF. The CDR3, as DNA: TGTGCCAGCAACCAACACGGGGCTAGCGGGACCAACAATGAGCAGTTCTTC.

Many counts were recorded for this clonotype. The chain combines TRBV5-1 with TRBJ1-6; 9 bases agree with TRBD1. V shed 5 bases, J shed 8 bases, and the junction held 8 bases outside the gene matches. The CDR3 consists of 15 residues. The germline V gene has CDR1 SGHRS and CDR2 YFSETQ. This CDR3 is CASRSQQGADSPLHF. For the CDR3, the DNA is TGCGCCAGCAGGTCTCAACAGGGGGCGGATTCACCCCTCCACTTT.

This clonotype has at least ten counts. This chain links TRBV5-1 with TRBJ1-1, with 9 positions matching TRBD1. Germline loops: CDR1 SGHRS, CDR2 YFSETQ. Trimming removed 2 bases from V and 0 bases from J; junction bases left unmatched: 5. The CDR3 runs 16 residues. CDR3 sequence: CASSFIGQGMNTEAFF. The CDR3, as DNA: TGCGCCAGCAGCTTTATTGGACAGGGGATGAACACTGAAGCTTTCTTT.

This clonotype was recorded many times. The chain joins TRBV20-1 to TRBJ2-7; the match to TRBD1 covers 7 bases. The CDR3 has 16 residues. CDR1 is DFQATT, CDR2 SNEGSKA, per germline (reference sequence). The junction had 14 bases not matched to a gene; V was cut back by 3 bases and J by 3 bases. The DNA for the CDR3 is TGCAGTGCTAGCCACCCCCTATCCGGGACAGACTACGAGCAGTACTTC. It translates to CSASHPLSGTDYEQYF.

This clonotype has ten or more counts. V is TRBV2 and J is TRBJ2-2; the D gene is possibly TRBD1 (5 bases). V was trimmed by 5 bases and J by 6 bases, leaving 7 bases between them. The germline V gene has CDR1 SNHLY and CDR2 FYNNEI. The CDR3 runs to 12 residues. DNA for the CDR3: TGTGCCAGCAGTCAGGGTCCCGGGGAGCTGTTTTTT. Protein product: CASSQGPGELFF.

There are many counts of this clonotype. The rearrangement links TRBV9 to TRBJ2-1, with 8 bases identical to TRBD2. The V gene end was trimmed by 4 bases and the J gene end by 8 bases; junction bases not matched to a gene: 11. Germline V gives CDR1 SGDLS, CDR2 YYNGEE. The CDR3 has 15 residues. CDR3 loop: CASSQGPGRGDEQFF. The CDR3 DNA reads TGTGCCAGCAGCCAGGGACCCGGGAGGGGTGATGAGCAGTTCTTC.

This clonotype was recorded at least ten times. The rearrangement uses TRBV29-1 and TRBJ1-2; the match to TRBD1 covers 9 bases. The germline gives CDR1 SQVTM, CDR2 ANQGSEA. After removal of 2 bases from V and 4 bases from J, the junction contained 2 bases not matched to a gene. The CDR3 has 13 amino acids. The CDR3 sequence is CSVEMGQGYGYTF. In DNA form, the CDR3 reads TGCAGCGTTGAAATGGGACAGGGCTATGGCTACACCTTC.